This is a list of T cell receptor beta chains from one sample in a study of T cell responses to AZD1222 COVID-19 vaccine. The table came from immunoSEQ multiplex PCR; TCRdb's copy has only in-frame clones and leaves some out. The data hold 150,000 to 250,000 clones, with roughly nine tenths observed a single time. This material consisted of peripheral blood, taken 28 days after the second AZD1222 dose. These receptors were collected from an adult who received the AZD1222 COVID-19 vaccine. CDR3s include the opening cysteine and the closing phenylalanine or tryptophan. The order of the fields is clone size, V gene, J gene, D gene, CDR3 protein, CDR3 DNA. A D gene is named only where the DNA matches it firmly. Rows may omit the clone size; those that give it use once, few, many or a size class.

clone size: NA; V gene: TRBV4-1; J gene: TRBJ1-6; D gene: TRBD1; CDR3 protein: CASSQDGGQGNSPLHF; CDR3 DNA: TGCGCCAGCAGCCAAGATGGGGGACAGGGTAATTCACCCCTCCACTTT
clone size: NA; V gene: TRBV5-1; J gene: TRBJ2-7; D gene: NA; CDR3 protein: CASSLGDSLGSYEQYF; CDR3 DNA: TGCGCCAGCAGCTTGGGAGACAGCCTGGGGTCCTACGAGCAGTACTTC
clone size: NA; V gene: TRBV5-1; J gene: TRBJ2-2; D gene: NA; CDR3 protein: CASSLSRPTNTGELFF; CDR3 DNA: TGCGCCAGCAGCTTGAGTAGACCGACGAACACCGGGGAGCTGTTTTTT
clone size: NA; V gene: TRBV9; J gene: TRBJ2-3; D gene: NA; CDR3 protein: CASSATQREDTQYF; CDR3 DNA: TGTGCCAGCAGCGCAACCCAGAGGGAAGATACGCAGTATTTT
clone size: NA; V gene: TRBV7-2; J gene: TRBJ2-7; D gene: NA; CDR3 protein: CASSLKGRGYGRDYEQYF; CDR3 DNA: TGTGCCAGCAGCTTAAAAGGTCGGGGGTACGGAAGAGACTACGAGCAGTACTTC
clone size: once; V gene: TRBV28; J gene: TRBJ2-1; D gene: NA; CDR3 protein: CASSLLNEQFF; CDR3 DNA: TGTGCCAGCAGTCTCTTAAATGAGCAGTTCTTC
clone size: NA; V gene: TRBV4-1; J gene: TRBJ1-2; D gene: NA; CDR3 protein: CASSQEFANYGYTF; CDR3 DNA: TGCGCCAGCAGCCAAGAATTTGCAAACTATGGCTACACCTTC
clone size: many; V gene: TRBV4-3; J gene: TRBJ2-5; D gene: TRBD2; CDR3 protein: CASSRSLAGEGETQYF; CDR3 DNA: TGCGCCAGCAGCCGATCACTAGCGGGAGAGGGAGAGACCCAGTACTTC
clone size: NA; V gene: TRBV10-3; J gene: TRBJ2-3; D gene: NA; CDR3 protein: CAISESKNTDTQYF; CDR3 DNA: TGTGCCATCAGTGAGTCTAAGAACACAGATACGCAGTATTTT
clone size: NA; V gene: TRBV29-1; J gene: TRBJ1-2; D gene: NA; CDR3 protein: CSVEGGSLYGYTF; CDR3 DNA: TGCAGCGTTGAAGGTGGGAGTCTCTATGGCTACACCTTC
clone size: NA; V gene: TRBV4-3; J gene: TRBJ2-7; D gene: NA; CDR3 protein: CASSQAWQGTYEQYF; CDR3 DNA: TGCGCCAGCAGCCAAGCGTGGCAGGGGACCTACGAGCAGTACTTC
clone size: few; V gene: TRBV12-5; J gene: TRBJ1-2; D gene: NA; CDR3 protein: CASGLAQGGYTF; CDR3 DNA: TGTGCTAGTGGTTTGGCACAGGGAGGCTACACCTTC
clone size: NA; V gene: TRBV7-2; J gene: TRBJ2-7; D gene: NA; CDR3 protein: CASSVGSSYEQYF; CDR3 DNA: TGTGCCAGCAGCGTGGGGTCTTCCTACGAGCAGTACTTC
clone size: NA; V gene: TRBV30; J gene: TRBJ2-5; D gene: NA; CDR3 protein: CAWSVLAGRGTQYF; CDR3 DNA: TGTGCCTGGAGTGTATTGGCAGGGCGTGGGACCCAGTACTTC
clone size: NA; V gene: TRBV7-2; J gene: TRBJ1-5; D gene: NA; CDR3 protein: CASSYSNQPQHF; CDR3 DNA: TGTGCCAGCAGCTATAGCAATCAGCCCCAGCATTTT
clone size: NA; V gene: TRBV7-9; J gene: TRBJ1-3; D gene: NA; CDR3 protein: CASSSTADTIYF; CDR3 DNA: TGTGCCAGCAGCTCTACAGCGGACACCATATATTTT
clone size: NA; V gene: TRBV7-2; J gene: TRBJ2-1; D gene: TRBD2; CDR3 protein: CASSPDGLAGGQFF; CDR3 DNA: TGTGCCAGCAGCCCCGACGGACTAGCGGGGGGGCAGTTCTTC
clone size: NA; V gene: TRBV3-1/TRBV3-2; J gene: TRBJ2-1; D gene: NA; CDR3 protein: CASSQQLNNEQFF; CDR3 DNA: TGTGCCAGCAGCCAACAACTGAACAATGAGCAGTTCTTC
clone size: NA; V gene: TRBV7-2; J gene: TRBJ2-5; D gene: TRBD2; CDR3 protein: CASSSGSGRRRETQYF; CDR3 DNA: TGTGCCAGCAGCTCGGGTAGCGGGAGGCGGCGAGAGACCCAGTACTTC
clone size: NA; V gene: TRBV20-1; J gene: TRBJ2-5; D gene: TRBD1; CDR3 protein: CSAIDRGRARQETQYF; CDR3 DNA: TGCAGTGCTATTGACAGGGGCCGCGCCCGCCAAGAGACCCAGTACTTC
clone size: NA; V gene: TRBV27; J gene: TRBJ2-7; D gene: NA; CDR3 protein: CASSLSTAYEQYF; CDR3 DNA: TGTGCCAGCAGTTTATCCACCGCCTACGAGCAGTACTTC
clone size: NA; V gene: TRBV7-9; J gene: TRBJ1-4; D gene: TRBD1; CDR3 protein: CASSSPDRGRPKLFF; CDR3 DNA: TGTGCCAGCTCCTCACCCGACAGGGGGCGACCAAAACTGTTTTTT
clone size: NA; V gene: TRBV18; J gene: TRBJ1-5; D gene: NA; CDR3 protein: CASSPLQGSNQPQHF; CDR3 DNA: TGTGCCAGCTCACCGTTGCAGGGTAGCAATCAGCCCCAGCATTTT
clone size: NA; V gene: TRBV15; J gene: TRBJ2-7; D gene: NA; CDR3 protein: CATSRDTGIEQYF; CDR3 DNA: TGTGCCACCAGCAGAGATACGGGGATCGAGCAGTACTTC
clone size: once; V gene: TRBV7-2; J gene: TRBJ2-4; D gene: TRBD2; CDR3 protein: CASSFQREGLAKNIQYF; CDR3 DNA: TGTGCCAGCAGCTTCCAGCGGGAGGGCCTAGCCAAAAACATTCAGTACTTC
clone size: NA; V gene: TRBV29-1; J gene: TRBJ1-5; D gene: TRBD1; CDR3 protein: CSVGPGGGQPQHF; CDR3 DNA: TGCAGCGTTGGGCCAGGGGGGGGTCAGCCCCAGCATTTT
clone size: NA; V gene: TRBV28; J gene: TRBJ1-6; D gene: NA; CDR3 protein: CASSRGARSPLHF; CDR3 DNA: TGTGCCAGCAGTCGCGGGGCCAGATCACCCCTCCACTTT
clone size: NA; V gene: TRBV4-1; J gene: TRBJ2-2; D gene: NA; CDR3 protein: CASSQWVNTGELFF; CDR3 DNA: TGCGCCAGCAGCCAGTGGGTTAACACCGGGGAGCTGTTTTTT
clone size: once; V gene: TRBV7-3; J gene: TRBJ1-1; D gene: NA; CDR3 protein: CASSIGSGNTEAFF; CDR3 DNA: TGTGCCAGCAGCATCGGAAGCGGCAACACTGAAGCTTTCTTT
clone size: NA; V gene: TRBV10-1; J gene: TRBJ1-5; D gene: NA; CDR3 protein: CASSDVVGRQDQPQHF; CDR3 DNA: TGCGCCAGCAGTGATGTTGTGGGCAGGCAAGATCAGCCCCAGCATTTT
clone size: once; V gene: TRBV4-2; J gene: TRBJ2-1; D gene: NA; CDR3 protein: CASSQGPGTSLQFF; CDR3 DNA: TGTGCCAGCAGCCAAGGCCCCGGGACATCCTTACAGTTCTTC
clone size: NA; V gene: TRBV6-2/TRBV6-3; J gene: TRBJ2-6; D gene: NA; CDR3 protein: CASSWGSGANVLTF; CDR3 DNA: TGTGCCAGCAGTTGGGGCTCTGGGGCCAACGTCCTGACTTTC
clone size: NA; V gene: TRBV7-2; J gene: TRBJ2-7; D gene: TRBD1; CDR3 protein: CASSLASRGYYEQYF; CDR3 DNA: TGTGCCAGCAGCTTAGCGAGCAGGGGGTACTACGAGCAGTACTTC
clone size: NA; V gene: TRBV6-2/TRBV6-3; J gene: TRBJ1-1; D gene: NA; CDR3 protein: CASSQDGRTSEAFF; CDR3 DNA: TGTGCCAGCAGTCAGGACGGACGAACAAGTGAAGCTTTCTTT
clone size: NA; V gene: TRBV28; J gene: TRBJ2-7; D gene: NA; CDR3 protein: CASSFLNEQYF; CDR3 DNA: TGTGCCAGCAGTTTTTTAAACGAGCAGTACTTC
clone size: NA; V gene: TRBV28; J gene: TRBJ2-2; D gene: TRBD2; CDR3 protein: CASSLAGALKSGELFF; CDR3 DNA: TGTGCCAGCAGTCTAGCGGGAGCGCTAAAATCCGGGGAGCTGTTTTTT
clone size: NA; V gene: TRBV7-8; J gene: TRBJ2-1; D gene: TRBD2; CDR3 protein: CASSLVVAGGTSHEQFF; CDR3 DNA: TGTGCCAGCAGCTTAGTTGTAGCGGGAGGGACCAGCCATGAGCAGTTCTTC
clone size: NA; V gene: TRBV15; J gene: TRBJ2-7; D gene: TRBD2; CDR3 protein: CATSIIHGLAATHEQYF; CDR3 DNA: TGTGCCACCAGCATCATCCACGGACTAGCTGCGACGCACGAGCAGTACTTC
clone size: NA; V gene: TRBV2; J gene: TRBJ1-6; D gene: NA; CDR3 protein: CASNLRNSPLHF; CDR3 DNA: TGTGCCAGCAACCTTCGAAATTCACCCCTCCACTTT
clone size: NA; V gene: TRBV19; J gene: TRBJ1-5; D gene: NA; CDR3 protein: CASIRTAASFNQPQHF; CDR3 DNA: TGTGCCAGTATCCGGACAGCCGCCTCCTTCAATCAGCCCCAGCATTTT
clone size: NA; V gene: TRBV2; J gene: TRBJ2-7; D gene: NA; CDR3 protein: CASKIADEQYF; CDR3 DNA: TGTGCCAGCAAGATCGCAGACGAGCAGTACTTC
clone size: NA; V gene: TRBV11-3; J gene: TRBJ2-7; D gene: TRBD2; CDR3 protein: CASSSLGLAETYEQYF; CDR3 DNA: TGTGCCAGCAGCTCCCTAGGACTAGCGGAGACCTACGAGCAGTACTTC
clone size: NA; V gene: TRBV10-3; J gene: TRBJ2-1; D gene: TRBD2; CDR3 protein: CAISDRLSSGAYNEQFF; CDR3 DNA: TGTGCCATCAGTGATAGATTATCTAGCGGGGCCTACAATGAGCAGTTCTTC
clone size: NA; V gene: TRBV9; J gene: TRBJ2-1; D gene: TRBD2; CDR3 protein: CASSLAGVSGEQFF; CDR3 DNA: TGTGCCAGTTCCCTAGCGGGAGTCTCGGGTGAGCAGTTCTTC
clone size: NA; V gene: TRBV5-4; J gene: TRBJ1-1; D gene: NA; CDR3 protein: CASSLDTRTEAFF; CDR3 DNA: TGTGCCAGCAGCTTGGACACCCGCACTGAAGCTTTCTTT
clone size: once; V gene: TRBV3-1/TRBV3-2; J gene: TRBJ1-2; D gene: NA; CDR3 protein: CASSQDESYGYTF; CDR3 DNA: TGTGCCAGCAGCCAAGATGAGTCCTATGGCTACACCTTC
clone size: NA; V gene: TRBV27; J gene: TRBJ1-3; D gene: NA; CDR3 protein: CASSSVLSGNTIYF; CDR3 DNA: TGTGCCAGCAGTTCTGTTCTCTCTGGAAACACCATATATTTT
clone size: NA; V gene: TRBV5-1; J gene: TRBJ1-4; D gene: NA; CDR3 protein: CASTDLTNEKLFF; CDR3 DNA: TGCGCCAGCACCGATTTGACTAATGAAAAACTGTTTTTT
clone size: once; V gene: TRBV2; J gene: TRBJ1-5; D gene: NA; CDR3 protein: CASSEAGRGSNQPQHF; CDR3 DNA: TGTGCCAGCAGTGAAGCTGGCAGGGGATCCAATCAGCCCCAGCATTTT
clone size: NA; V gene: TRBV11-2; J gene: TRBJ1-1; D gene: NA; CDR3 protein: CASSLGPSLEAFF; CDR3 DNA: TGTGCCAGCAGCTTAGGTCCGAGCCTCGAAGCTTTCTTT
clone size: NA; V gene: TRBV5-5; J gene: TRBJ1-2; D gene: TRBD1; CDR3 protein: CASSQWEGAGYTF; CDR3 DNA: TGTGCCAGCAGCCAGTGGGAGGGGGCAGGCTACACCTTC
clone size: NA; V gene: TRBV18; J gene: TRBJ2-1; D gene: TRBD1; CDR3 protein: CASSPTGAEQFF; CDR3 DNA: TGTGCCAGCTCACCGACAGGGGCCGAGCAGTTCTTC
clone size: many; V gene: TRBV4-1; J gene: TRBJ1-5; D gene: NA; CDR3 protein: CASSQGRFQPQHF; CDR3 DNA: TGCGCCAGCAGCCAAGGCCGGTTTCAGCCCCAGCATTTT
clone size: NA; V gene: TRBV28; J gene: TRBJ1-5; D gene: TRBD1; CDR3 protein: CASSETGRNQPQHF; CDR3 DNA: TGTGCCAGCAGTGAGACAGGGCGAAATCAGCCCCAGCATTTT
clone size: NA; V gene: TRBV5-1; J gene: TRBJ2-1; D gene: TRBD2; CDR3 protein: CATTSGVYNEQFF; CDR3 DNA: TGCGCCACCACTAGCGGGGTCTACAATGAGCAGTTCTTC
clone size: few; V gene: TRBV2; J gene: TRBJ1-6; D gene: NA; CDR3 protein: CASSATSSPLHF; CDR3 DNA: TGTGCCAGCAGTGCGACGAGCTCACCCCTCCACTTT
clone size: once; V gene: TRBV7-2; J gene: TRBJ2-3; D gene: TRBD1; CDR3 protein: CASSFYRDRVSDTQYF; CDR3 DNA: TGTGCCAGCAGCTTTTACCGGGACAGAGTTTCAGATACGCAGTATTTT
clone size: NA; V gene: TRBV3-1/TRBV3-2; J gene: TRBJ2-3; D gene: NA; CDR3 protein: CASTQGADTQYF; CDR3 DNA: TGTGCCAGCACACAGGGTGCAGATACGCAGTATTTT
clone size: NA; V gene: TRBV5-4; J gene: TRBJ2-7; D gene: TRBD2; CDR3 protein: CASSFQRLAGDLYEQYF; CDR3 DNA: TGTGCCAGCAGCTTCCAAAGACTAGCGGGAGACCTCTACGAGCAGTACTTC
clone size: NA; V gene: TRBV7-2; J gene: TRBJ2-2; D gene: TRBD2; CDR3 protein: CASSQELAGTGELFF; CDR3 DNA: TGTGCCAGCAGCCAAGAACTAGCGGGGACCGGGGAGCTGTTTTTT